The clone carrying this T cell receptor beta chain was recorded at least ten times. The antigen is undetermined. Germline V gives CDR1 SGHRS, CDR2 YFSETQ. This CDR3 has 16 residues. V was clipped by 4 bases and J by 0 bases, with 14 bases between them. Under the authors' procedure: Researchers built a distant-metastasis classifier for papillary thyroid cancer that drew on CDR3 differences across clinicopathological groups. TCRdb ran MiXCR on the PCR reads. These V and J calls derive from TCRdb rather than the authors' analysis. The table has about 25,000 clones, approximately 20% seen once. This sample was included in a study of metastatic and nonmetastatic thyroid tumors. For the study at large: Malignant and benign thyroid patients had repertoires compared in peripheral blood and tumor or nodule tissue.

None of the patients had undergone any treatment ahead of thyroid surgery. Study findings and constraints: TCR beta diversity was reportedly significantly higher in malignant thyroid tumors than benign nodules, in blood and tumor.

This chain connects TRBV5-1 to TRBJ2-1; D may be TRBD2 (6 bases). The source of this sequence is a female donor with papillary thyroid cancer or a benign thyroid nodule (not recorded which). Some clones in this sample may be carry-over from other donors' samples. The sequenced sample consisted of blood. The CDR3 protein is CASSLYSGSSYNEQFF. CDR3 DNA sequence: TGCGCCAGCAGCCTGTATAGCGGAAGCTCCTACAATGAGCAGTTCTTC.